The clone carrying this TCR beta chain has a single count. The CDR3 contains 13 residues. Trimming pared 6 bases from V and 4 bases from J, leaving 13 bases between. These data belong to a study of blood T cell repertoires in COVID-19. Study at large: Whether acute or convalescent, the COVID-19 samples came from the United States, Italy and Spain.

Sequencing used immunoSEQ multiplex PCR; TCRdb keeps in-frame clones, though not all of them. Altogether about 390,000 clones are present, around nine tenths being singletons, with the ten largest covering approximately 10%. The source of this sequence is a woman between 50 and 59 years old who had recovered from COVID-19. Sequencing input: PBMCs or T cells enriched from blood (not recorded which). The V gene is TRBV12-3 or TRBV12-4, the J gene TRBJ2-7; perhaps TRBD1 as D (6 bases). The CDR3 DNA follows: TGTGCCAGCAGCCGCCTGACAGGATACGAGCAGTACTTC. Protein sequence: CASSRLTGYEQYF.